The present T cell receptor (beta chain) was sequenced within a study of a mutant IDH1 vaccine in newly diagnosed glioma. Study summary: Patients arrived already treated with radiotherapy, temozolomide, or both, most having had both.

This CDR3 is built from 18 residues. From germline, CDR1 is MDHEN and CDR2 SYDVKM. The V and J ends lost 1 base and 6 bases, in that order; junction bases with no gene match: 15. Specified time point: week 35, safety follow-up. One vaccine dose held 300 ug of mutant IDH1 20-mer peptide and came with topical imiquimod. Study findings and constraints: The occurrence of vaccine-induced immune responses was seen in 93.3% of patients.

TCRdb's copy holds only in-frame clones and misses some; the assay was immunoSEQ multiplex PCR. The table has some 58,000 clones, roughly 76% seen once. In the case of this clone: Antigen specificity is unknown.

V gene TRBV28 combines with J gene TRBJ2-7, with 10 bases aligning to TRBD1. This sequence was found in a man aged 40-49 years with glioma. The sequenced sample was PBMCs, obtained from a glioma patient whose treatment included an IDH1 peptide vaccine. The CDR3 region is CASSLFGTGVAPTSEQYF. DNA for the CDR3: TGTGCCAGCAGTTTATTTGGGACAGGGGTCGCCCCGACCAGCGAGCAGTACTTC.